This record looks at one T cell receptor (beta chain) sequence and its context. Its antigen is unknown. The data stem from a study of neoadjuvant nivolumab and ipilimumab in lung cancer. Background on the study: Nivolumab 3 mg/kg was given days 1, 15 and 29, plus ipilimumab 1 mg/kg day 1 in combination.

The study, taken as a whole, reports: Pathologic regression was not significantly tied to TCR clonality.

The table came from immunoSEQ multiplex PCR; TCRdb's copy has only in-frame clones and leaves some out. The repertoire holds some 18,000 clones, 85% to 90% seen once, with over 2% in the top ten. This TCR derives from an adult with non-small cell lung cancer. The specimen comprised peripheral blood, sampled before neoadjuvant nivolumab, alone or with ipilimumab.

The CDR3 here is CASSRGYEQYF. CDR3 nucleotide sequence: TGTGCCAGCAGCCGGGGGTACGAGCAGTACTTC. The rearrangement joins TRBV7-9 to TRBJ2-7, with a possible D match to TRBD2 (6 bases). Germline V gene lookup returns CDR1 SEHNR and CDR2 FQNEAQ (reference sequence). V lost 5 bases, J lost 4 bases, and 6 bases lay in between. The CDR3 runs 11 residues.